This T cell receptor (beta chain) derives from a study of cytomegalovirus exposure and HLA in healthy donors. Study overall: Samples from HLA-typed donors yielded 85 million to 95 million unique TCRs in an early data release. General study findings and limits: Sequencing likely produced, as an artifact, a cluster of highly shared sequence variants.

Germline V gene sequence: CDR1 SGHTA, CDR2 FQGTGA. This CDR3 region has 14 residues. V lost 3 bases, J lost 9 bases, and 12 bases lay in between. With respect to this clone: As yet, its antigen is unknown.

The PCR employed 60 Vbeta primers together with 13 Jbeta primers. TCRdb's table, derived via immunoSEQ multiplex PCR, lists solely in-frame clones and lacks some. The sample contains around 210,000 clones, roughly 83% of which appear only once. The sequence was obtained from a male donor in good health and CMV-seropositive. The chain is built from TRBV7-3 and TRBJ1-6; possibly TRBD1 for D (5 bases). Sample: PBMCs. The CDR3 region has the DNA TGTGCCAGCAGCTTCGGACAAAAGGGTTCACCCCTCCACTTT. It is translated as CASSFGQKGSPLHF.